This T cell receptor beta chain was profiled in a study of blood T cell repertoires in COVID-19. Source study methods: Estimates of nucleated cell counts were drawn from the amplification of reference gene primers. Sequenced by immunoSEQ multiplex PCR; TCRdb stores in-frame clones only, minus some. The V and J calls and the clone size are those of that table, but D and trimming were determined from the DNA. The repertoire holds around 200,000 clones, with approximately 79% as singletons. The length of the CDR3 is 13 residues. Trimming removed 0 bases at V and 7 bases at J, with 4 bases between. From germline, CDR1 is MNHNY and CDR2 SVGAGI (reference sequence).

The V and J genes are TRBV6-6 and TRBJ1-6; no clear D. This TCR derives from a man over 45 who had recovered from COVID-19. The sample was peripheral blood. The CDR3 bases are TGTGCCAGCAGTTACTCGAGGAATTCACCCCTCCACTTT. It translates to CASSYSRNSPLHF.